These 27 T cell receptor beta chains were all obtained from the same sample, sequenced in a study of cytomegalovirus exposure and HLA in healthy donors (dated by TCRdb to the late 2010s). The library was made by the immunoSEQ multiplex PCR assay. The multiplex PCR relied on a mix of 60 forward primers for TCR Vbeta segments and 13 reverse primers for TCR Jbeta segments. TCRdb took over this immuneACCESS table, retaining in-frame rearrangements with V and J assigned. Such tables are incomplete; in checked studies, under half of the missing clones stem from an unresolved V gene, and the remainder is unexplained. This sample has about 160,000 clones in its table, and roughly four fifths of those were observed once. The ten most abundant clones make up roughly 1.5% of the sample. The sample was PBMCs. The origin of the receptors is a man aged 35-49 years in good health and CMV-seronegative.

The gene calls are TRBV6-5 and TRBJ1-1; no clear D. Trimming took 8 bases from V and 5 from J, leaving 9 bases between them. The CDR3 runs to 11 residues. Germline CDR1 is MNHEY and CDR2 is SVGAGI. CDR3 region: CASQRETEAFF. Here the CDR3 DNA reads TGTGCCAGCCAAAGGGAGACTGAAGCTTTCTTT.

To note about this clone: Mismatch with germline at one junction end may stem from a read error. The J gene is TRBJ2-4, the V gene TRBV9, with TRBD2 identical over 9 bases. Germline lookup yields CDR1 SGDLS and CDR2 YYNGEE. The CDR3 is 19 amino acids. CDR3 DNA: TGTGCCAGCAGCGCCGAAGGAGGGGACGCTAGCGGGACAAAAAACAGTCAGTACTTC. Translation gives CASSAEGGDASGTKNSQYF. The whole variable domain, filled in from reference TRBV9 and TRBJ2-4, reads DSGVTQTPKHLITATGQRVTLRCSPRSGDLSVYWYQQSLDQGLQFLIQYYNGEERAKGNILERFSAQQFPDLHSELNLSSLELGDSALYFCASSAEGGDASGTKNSQYFGAGTRLSVL.

The chain employs TRBV5-1 and TRBJ1-2, with D hard to call. The CDR3 runs 14 residues. CDR1 is SGHRS, CDR2 YFSETQ, per germline. V was clipped by 0 bases and J by 4 bases, with 10 bases between them. The CDR3 spells CASSLEPGRYGYTF. The CDR3, as DNA: TGCGCCAGCAGCTTGGAGCCGGGTCGCTATGGCTACACCTTC.

This clone was recorded a few times. This chain connects TRBV25-1 to TRBJ1-5; D might be TRBD1 (5 bases). There are 15 residues in the CDR3. Germline assignment: CDR1 MGHDK and CDR2 SYGVNS. V shed 5 bases and J shed 7 bases, with 18 bases lying between them. The CDR3 loop is CASSPRGGMGQPQHF. The CDR3 DNA sequence: TGTGCCAGCAGTCCCCGGGGGGGGATGGGACAGCCCCAGCATTTT.

V and J are TRBV2 and TRBJ1-4; 8 nucleotides line up with TRBD1. CDR1 is SNHLY and CDR2 is FYNNEI in the germline V gene. V dropped 9 bases and J dropped 8; count of bases not matched to a gene: 5. This CDR3 spans 12 amino acids. CDR3 sequence reads: CASCRDREKLFF. The CDR3 nucleotides read TGTGCCAGTTGCCGGGACAGGGAAAAACTGTTTTTT.

The J gene is TRBJ2-5, the V gene TRBV19; 10 nucleotides align to TRBD1. CDR1 is LNHDA and CDR2 is SQIVND in the germline V gene (reference sequence). V was pared by 7 bases and J by 5 bases, with 10 bases of the junction left unmatched. The CDR3 extends over 15 amino acids. DNA for the CDR3: TGTGCCAGTACCCAACCGGGACAGGGGTTGGAGACCCAGTACTTC. It translates to CASTQPGQGLETQYF.

The chain uses TRBV7-8 and TRBJ2-7; 9 nucleotides line up with TRBD2. The CDR3 has 16 residues. Unmatched junction bases numbered 14, after V lost 5 bases and J lost 6 bases. Germline-derived CDR1 and CDR2 are SGHVS and FQNEAQ. CDR3 bases: TGTGCCAGCAGCGTCCGTCGGGGACTAGCATTATCCGAGCAGTACTTC. Protein sequence: CASSVRRGLALSEQYF.

The chain combines TRBV28 with TRBJ2-2; 11 positions match TRBD1. Germline CDR1 is MDHEN and CDR2 is SYDVKM. The junction had 3 bases not matched to a gene; V was cut back by 4 bases and J by 5 bases. This CDR3 comprises 15 residues. The DNA of the CDR3 is TGTGCCAGCAGTTGGGACAGGGGGTGGACCGGGGAGCTGTTTTTT. Amino acids: CASSWDRGWTGELFF.

The chain employs TRBV5-5 and TRBJ1-4, with D uncertain. The V gene lost 6 bases and the J gene lost 5 bases, with 11 bases spanning the gap. CDR1 and CDR2 from the germline V gene are SGHKS and YYEKEE (reference sequence). CDR3 size: 13 residues. This CDR3 reads CASTSVGNEKLFF. The CDR3 DNA sequence: TGTGCCAGCACCTCGGTGGGCAATGAAAAACTGTTTTTT.

This clone was picked up a small number of times. The chain is built from TRBV19 and TRBJ2-1; a weak D match, TRBD2 (6 bases). V dropped 5 bases and J dropped 6 bases, with 17 bases sitting between them. The CDR3 loop spans 15 amino acids. Germline V CDR1 and CDR2: LNHDA, SQIVND (reference sequence). This chain's CDR3 is CASSGVGGLSNEQFF. The DNA of the CDR3 is TGTGCCAGTAGTGGGGTTGGGGGACTCTCCAATGAGCAGTTCTTC.

This sequence joins TRBV5-5 and TRBJ1-5; tentatively, D is TRBD1 (5 bases). This CDR3 spans 14 amino acids. Deletions cut 7 bases from V and 0 bases from J, with 11 bases between. Germline-derived CDR1 and CDR2 are SGHKS and YYEKEE (reference sequence). CDR3 coding DNA: TGTGCCAGCGAAGGGGAAAATAGCAATCAGCCCCAGCATTTT. It encodes CASEGENSNQPQHF.

The chain is built from TRBV7-8 and TRBJ2-1; 11 bases line up with TRBD2. V lost 5 bases and J lost 4; bases outside the gene matches: 25. The CDR3 consists of 22 residues. Per germline, CDR1 SGHVS and CDR2 FQNEAQ. CDR3: CASSGGGSAGNSGRASYNEQFF. The CDR3 region has the DNA TGTGCCAGCAGCGGAGGGGGGTCGGCAGGGAATAGCGGGAGGGCCTCGTACAATGAGCAGTTCTTC.

The V and J genes are TRBV6-5 and TRBJ1-6, with a weak D call TRBD1 (5 bases). The ends were cut back, 2 bases at V and 0 bases at J, with 8 bases in the middle. The CDR3 consists of 16 residues. Germline CDR1 is MNHEY and CDR2 is SVGAGI. The CDR3 nucleotides are TGTGCCAGCAGTTACCGGGGGAGCTCCTATAATTCACCCCTCCACTTT. Translating gives CASSYRGSSYNSPLHF.

The V call is TRBV2, the J call TRBJ2-7; D gene unclear. The CDR3 has 11 amino acids. The germline V gene encodes CDR1 SNHLY and CDR2 FYNNEI. Deletions cut 2 bases from V and 3 bases from J, with 2 bases between. DNA of the CDR3: TGTGCCAGCAGTGAAAACTACGAGCAGTACGTC. Protein product: CASSENYEQYV.

This clone has more than one count but fewer than ten. The chain combines TRBV2 with TRBJ2-7; unclear D gene. The V end lost 8 bases, the J end lost 0 bases, and 14 bases lay between the germline ends. The CDR3 length is 14 residues. CDR1 and CDR2 (germline): SNHLY, FYNNEI. This chain's CDR3 is CASLARGSSYEQYF. CDR3 DNA: TGTGCCAGCTTAGCCCGAGGTAGCTCCTACGAGCAGTACTTC.

This clone showed up just once. The rearrangement joins TRBV5-5 to TRBJ2-5; TRBD1 might be the D (6 bases). CDR3 length: 13 residues. The germline gives CDR1 SGHKS, CDR2 YYEKEE (reference sequence). V lost 4 bases and J lost 3, with 10 bases in between. The chain's CDR3 is CASSLQGEETQYF. The CDR3, as DNA: TGTGCCAGCAGCCTACAGGGTGAAGAGACCCAGTACTTC.

This clone was seen a single time. J is TRBJ2-2 and V is TRBV19; 12 bases match TRBD2. CDR1 is LNHDA, CDR2 SQIVND, per germline (reference sequence). The CDR3 consists of 15 residues. V was pared by 5 bases and J by 6 bases, with 4 bases of the junction left unmatched. The CDR3 reads CASSQTSGSAGELFF. Written as DNA, the CDR3 is TGTGCCAGTAGTCAGACTAGCGGGAGTGCCGGGGAGCTGTTTTTT. Filled out from reference TRBV19 and TRBJ2-2, the complete variable domain reads DGGITQSPKYLFRKEGQNVTLSCEQNLNHDAMYWYRQDPGQGLRLIYYSQIVNDFQKGDIAEGYSVSREKKESFPLTVTSAQKNPTAFYLCASSQTSGSAGELFFGEGSRLTVL.

V and J are TRBV4-1 and TRBJ1-3, with D maybe TRBD1 (5 bases). Germline V lookup: CDR1 MGHRA, CDR2 YSYEKL. This CDR3 spans 17 amino acids. Trimming removed 4 bases from V and 0 bases from J, with 16 bases in between. CDR3 protein: CASSPLGQGYSGNTIYF. The CDR3 DNA sequence: TGCGCCAGCAGCCCCCTCGGCCAGGGATACTCTGGAAACACCATATATTTT.

The chain is built from TRBV5-1 and TRBJ2-7, with a tentative D call TRBD1 (6 bases). The CDR3 runs to 14 residues. The V gene lost 0 bases and the J gene lost 2 bases, with 9 bases spanning the gap. Germline CDR1 is SGHRS and CDR2 is YFSETQ. This chain's CDR3 is CASSLGDTTYEQYF. The CDR3 coding sequence is TGCGCCAGCAGCTTGGGGGACACTACCTACGAGCAGTACTTC.

This rearrangement joins TRBV7-8 to TRBJ1-5; D is unclear. V gave up 4 bases and J gave up 4 bases, with 5 bases separating them. The germline gives CDR1 SGHVS, CDR2 FQNEAQ. CDR3 length: 12 amino acids. CDR3 sequence (DNA): TGTGCCAGCAGCTCCAATAATCAGCCCCAGCATTTT. This translates into CASSSNNQPQHF.

The chain links TRBV4-2 to TRBJ2-7; D perhaps matches TRBD1 (5 bases). CDR3 length: 15 amino acids. V lost 3 bases to trimming and J lost 3 bases, with 15 bases between them. Germline V CDR1 and CDR2: LGHNA, YNFKEQ. The CDR3 DNA reads as TGTGCCAGCAGCCAGAGTATAGGGGCTCGCTACGAGCAGTACGTC. This gives the protein CASSQSIGARYEQYV.

This chain connects TRBV5-5 to TRBJ2-5; TRBD2 might be the D (6 bases). Germline V gene data show CDR1 as SGHKS and CDR2 as YYEKEE (reference sequence). V lost 6 bases and J 8 bases, leaving 17 bases between the germline ends. This CDR3 has 13 amino acids. In DNA, the CDR3 is TGTGCCAGCACCCTCGGGGGAGTGGATACCCAGTACTTC. Protein: CASTLGGVDTQYF. Variable domain in full (rest from reference TRBV5-5 and TRBJ2-5): DAGVTQSPTHLIKTRGQQVTLRCSPISGHKSVSWYQQVLGQGPQFIFQYYEKEERGRGNFPDRFSARQFPNYSSELNVNALLLGDSALYLCASTLGGVDTQYFGPGTRLLVL.

This chain links TRBV10-3 with TRBJ2-6, with 9 nucleotides matching TRBD1. Trimming cost V 10 bases and J 0 bases; bases outside gene matches: 7. Germline CDR1 reads ENHRY; CDR2 reads SYGVKD. This CDR3 region has 16 residues. The DNA of the CDR3 is TGTGCCAGGGACAGGGCCGCTTCCTCTGGGGCCAACGTCCTGACTTTC. Translated, it gives CARDRAASSGANVLTF.

This clone was found once. CDR3 nucleotides: TGTGCCAGCAGTGAAGGGGTAGCGGGAGGGAACACCGGGGAGCTGTTTTTT. Protein sequence: CASSEGVAGGNTGELFF. The rearrangement links TRBV6-1 to TRBJ2-2; TRBD2 matches at 10 bases. The CDR3 is 17 amino acids. V lost 1 base to trimming and J lost 1 base; unmatched junction nucleotides: 3. Germline CDR1 reads MNHNS; CDR2 reads SASEGT.

As to this clone: Other DNA variants within this sample encode the same CDR3. The chain carries TRBV5-1 and TRBJ1-1; 8 nucleotides match TRBD1. The CDR3 covers 14 residues. Trimming cost V 2 bases and J 1 base; bases outside gene matches: 1. Germline assignment: CDR1 SGHRS and CDR2 YFSETQ. The CDR3 loop is CASSLGTGNTEAFF. The CDR3 DNA sequence: TGCGCCAGCAGCTTAGGGACAGGGAACACTGAAGCTTTCTTT.

This chain connects TRBV10-2 to TRBJ2-7; D is perhaps TRBD1 (6 bases). Trimming shortened V by 3 bases and J by 4 bases, and 10 bases separated the two germline ends. The CDR3 spans 13 residues. Germline CDR1 WSHSY, CDR2 SAAADI. As DNA, the CDR3 is TGCGCCAGCAGTGATTGGACAGAGTACGAGCAGTACTTC. Amino acids: CASSDWTEYEQYF.

The rearrangement links TRBV21-1 to TRBJ1-5; the table names TRBD1, a call not compared with the DNA. TRBV21-1 is labeled a pseudogene. The CDR3 runs to 18 residues. The CDR3: CASRLPDTIPYSNQPQHF. The CDR3 region has the DNA TGTGCCAGCAGACTTCCGGACACTATCCCTTATAGCAATCAGCCCCAGCATTTT.